The next 25 T cell receptor beta chains were all read from a single sample in a study of cytomegalovirus exposure and HLA in healthy donors. 13 Jbeta primers and 60 Vbeta primers were used for the PCR. Repertoires were generated with immunoSEQ multiplex PCR, while TCRdb's copy carries only in-frame clones and drops some. The sample lists approximately 91,000 clones, 55% to 65% occurring once. The sequencing sample was made of PBMCs. The source of these receptors is a human donor in good health.

This chain uses TRBV29-1 with TRBJ2-5; 10 bases are shared with TRBD2. CDR1 is SQVTM and CDR2 is ANQGSEA in the germline V gene. V lost 3 bases to trimming and J lost 4 bases; unmatched junction nucleotides: 8. This CDR3 region has 15 residues. CDR3 DNA: TGCAGCGTTGAGGGCCTAGCGGGGGCCCGAGAGACCCAGTACTTC. It yields the protein CSVEGLAGARETQYF. Full variable domain (remainder filled in from reference TRBV29-1 and TRBJ2-5): SAVISQKPSRDICQRGTSLTIQCQVDSQVTMMFWYRQQPGQSLTLIATANQGSEATYESGFVIDKFPISRPNLTFSTLTVSNMSPEDSSIYLCSVEGLAGARETQYFGPGTRLLVL.

CDR3 loop: CASSLAGYGYTF. CDR3 nucleotides: TGTGCCAGCAGCTTAGCCGGCTATGGCTACACCTTC. The V and J genes are TRBV11-3 and TRBJ1-2; D unclear. Trimming took off 1 base at V and 4 bases at J, with 4 bases between the two ends. CDR3 size: 12 residues. Germline V gene lookup returns CDR1 SGHNT and CDR2 YENEEA.

This CDR3 is CATRYGGGAGNQPQHF. CDR3 sequence (DNA): TGTGCCACCAGGTACGGGGGGGGCGCCGGCAATCAGCCCCAGCATTTT. The chain uses TRBV15 and TRBJ1-5; D possibly corresponds to TRBD1 (6 bases). Between the trimmed V and J ends, which lost 6 bases and 2 bases, there was a span of 17 bases. CDR1 and CDR2 from the germline V gene are LNHNV and YYDKDF (reference sequence). The length of the CDR3 is 16 residues.

To note about this clone: At one of its ends the junction is not consistent with the germline gene, which may arise from a read error. V and J are TRBV6-6 and TRBJ1-3; 9 bases agree with TRBD1. The CDR3 has 12 amino acids. The germline V gene encodes CDR1 MNHNY and CDR2 SVGAGI (reference sequence). CDR3 in DNA: TGTGCCAGCAGTTACTCTGGGACAGGGTCAAATTTT. Amino acids: CASSYSGTGSNF.

Points on this clone: Other DNA sequences of this sample code for an identical CDR3. This chain connects TRBV7-2 to TRBJ2-7; D is perhaps TRBD2 (6 bases). The CDR3 is 13 amino acids. V gave up 0 bases and J gave up 3 bases, with 6 bases separating them. The V gene's germline CDR1 is SGHTA and CDR2 FQGNSA. The CDR3 reads CASSLAGGYEQYF. For the CDR3, the DNA is TGTGCCAGCAGCTTAGCCGGGGGCTACGAGCAGTACTTC.

The rearrangement links TRBV9 to TRBJ1-1; the D is unclear. Germline V lookup: CDR1 SGDLS, CDR2 YYNGEE. This CDR3 is 13 amino acids long. Trimming left V 7 bases short and J 2 bases short, with 12 bases between. The CDR3 protein is CASDKGRNTEAFF. As DNA, the CDR3 is TGTGCCAGCGACAAAGGGAGAAACACTGAAGCTTTCTTT.

The chain employs TRBV28 and TRBJ1-1; 11 bases are a match to TRBD1. V dropped 3 bases and J dropped 6; count of bases not matched to a gene: 6. The CDR3 consists of 15 residues. CDR1 MDHEN and CDR2 SYDVKM come from the germline V gene. CDR3: CASSFFGQGASEAFF. The CDR3 nucleotides read TGTGCCAGCAGTTTTTTCGGACAGGGGGCCTCTGAAGCTTTCTTT.

This chain uses TRBV7-9 with TRBJ1-1, with a weak D call TRBD1 (5 bases). Germline-derived CDR1 and CDR2 are SEHNR and FQNEAQ (reference sequence). The length of the CDR3 is 13 residues. V shed 6 bases and J shed 2 bases, with 10 bases lying between them. CDR3 sequence (DNA): TGTGCCAGCAGATTGACAGTTAACACTGAAGCTTTCTTT. Translated: CASRLTVNTEAFF.

This clone was seen a few times. The rearrangement uses TRBV6-6 and TRBJ2-5, with TRBD1 matching over 10 bases. From germline, CDR1 is MNHNY and CDR2 SVGAGI (reference sequence). The junction had 11 bases not matched to a gene; V was cut back by 6 bases and J by 4 bases. The CDR3 extends over 16 amino acids. The CDR3 sequence: CASRKGGQGVGETQYF. DNA for the CDR3: TGTGCCAGCAGAAAAGGCGGACAGGGGGTGGGAGAGACCCAGTACTTC.

V usage is TRBV6-5 and J usage is TRBJ1-2, with 9 bases aligning to TRBD1. Germline V CDR1 and CDR2: MNHEY, SVGAGI. The V gene end was trimmed by 0 bases and the J gene end by 10 bases; junction bases not matched to a gene: 6. This CDR3 region has 14 residues. CDR3 loop: CASSYSRTGEAYTF. CDR3 nucleotide sequence: TGTGCCAGCAGTTACTCGCGGACAGGGGAAGCCTACACCTTC.

The genes are TRBV9 and TRBJ2-1, with D perhaps matching TRBD1 (6 bases). The CDR3 totals 17 residues. Germline CDR1 reads SGDLS; CDR2 reads YYNGEE. V was pared by 0 bases and J by 8 bases, with 21 bases between. The CDR3 nucleotides are TGTGCCAGCAGCGTAGGTCAGGGGCCGGTTGTTATGTATGAGCAGTTCTTC. It specifies CASSVGQGPVVMYEQFF. The full variable domain, with the rest looked up from reference TRBV9 and TRBJ2-1, is DSGVTQTPKHLITATGQRVTLRCSPRSGDLSVYWYQQSLDQGLQFLIQYYNGEERAKGNILERFSAQQFPDLHSELNLSSLELGDSALYFCASSVGQGPVVMYEQFFGPGTRLTVL.

The chain combines TRBV4-2 with TRBJ2-1; maybe TRBD2 (6 bases). Trimming removed 3 bases from V and 9 bases from J, with 15 bases in between. The CDR3 covers 14 residues. In germline, CDR1 is LGHNA, CDR2 YNFKEQ. The CDR3 bases are TGTGCCAGCAGCCACAGACTAGTGAAGGGTGAGCAGTTCTTC. This encodes CASSHRLVKGEQFF.

The chain has TRBV7-9 and TRBJ2-3; 9 bases agree with TRBD1. With V trimmed by 5 bases and J by 4 bases, 7 bases remained unmatched. This CDR3 spans 15 amino acids. Germline V gene data show CDR1 as SEHNR and CDR2 as FQNEAQ (reference sequence). Here the CDR3 reads CASSPRDRAPDTQYF. The DNA of the CDR3 is TGTGCCAGCAGCCCCCGGGACAGGGCCCCAGATACGCAGTATTTT. The full variable domain, with the rest looked up from reference TRBV7-9 and TRBJ2-3, is DTGVSQNPRHKITKRGQNVTFRCDPISEHNRLYWYRQTLGQGPEFLTYFQNEAQLEKSRLLSDRFSAERPKGSFSTLEIQRTEQGDSAMYLCASSPRDRAPDTQYFGPGTRLTVL.

The chain employs TRBV21-1 and TRBJ1-1; TRBD1, as called in the table, went unchecked against the DNA. TRBV21-1 is noted as a pseudogene. This CDR3 has 18 residues. The CDR3: CASSMPSRGRRGDTEAFF. CDR3 nucleotides: TGTGCCAGCAGCATGCCCTCCAGGGGAAGGAGAGGAGACACTGAAGCTTTCTTT.

This clone was seen a single time. CDR3 sequence: CASSWGGRTNTEAFF. The CDR3 region has the DNA TGTGCCAGCAGCTGGGGAGGCAGGACGAACACTGAAGCTTTCTTT. The chain is built from TRBV5-4 and TRBJ1-1; no reliable D call. This CDR3 spans 15 amino acids. V was trimmed by 3 bases and J by 1 base, leaving 13 bases between them. The V gene's germline CDR1 is SGHNT and CDR2 YYREEE (reference sequence). Combining the CDR3 with reference TRBV5-4 and TRBJ1-1 gives the whole variable domain ETGVTQSPTHLIKTRGQQVTLRCSSQSGHNTVSWYQQALGQGPQFIFQYYREEENGRGNFPPRFSGLQFPNYSSELNVNALELDDSALYLCASSWGGRTNTEAFFGQGTRLTVV.

This clone was counted a few times. This CDR3 reads CASSPRYSGTGELFF. CDR3 coding DNA: TGTGCCAGCAGTCCGAGGTACTCCGGGACCGGGGAGCTGTTTTTT. The chain recombines TRBV7-3 with TRBJ2-2; D call uncertain. V was trimmed by 6 bases and J by 5 bases, leaving 16 bases between them. CDR1 and CDR2 (germline): SGHTA, FQGTGA. This CDR3 spans 15 amino acids.

The rearrangement links TRBV7-6 to TRBJ2-7; D remains ambiguous. Germline V lookup: CDR1 SGHVS, CDR2 FNYEAQ. Deletions cut 8 bases from V and 2 bases from J, with 7 bases between. The CDR3 runs to 11 residues. CDR3 DNA: TGTGCCAGCGCCGCGGCCTACGAGCAGTACTTC. Translated: CASAAAYEQYF. Looking up the rest from reference TRBV7-6 and TRBJ2-7 gives the full variable domain: GAGVSQSPRYKVTKRGQDVALRCDPISGHVSLYWYRQALGQGPEFLTYFNYEAQQDKSGLPNDRFSAERPEGSISTLTIQRTEQRDSAMYRCASAAAYEQYFGPGTRLTVT.

The chain uses TRBV2 and TRBJ2-7; TRBD1 agrees at 8 bases. Germline CDR1 is SNHLY and CDR2 is FYNNEI. The CDR3 is 15 residues long. V lost 2 bases to trimming and J lost 4 bases; unmatched junction nucleotides: 7. CDR3 nucleotides: TGTGCCAGCAGTGAACAGGGCAGGGGGCCGTACGAGCAGTACTTC. It yields the protein CASSEQGRGPYEQYF. Combining the CDR3 with reference TRBV2 and TRBJ2-7 gives the whole variable domain EPEVTQTPSHQVTQMGQEVILRCVPISNHLYFYWYRQILGQKVEFLVSFYNNEISEKSEIFDDQFSVERPDGSNFTLKIRSTKLEDSAMYFCASSEQGRGPYEQYFGPGTRLTVT.

By share, this clone ranks as medium-sized. The chain links TRBV4-2 to TRBJ2-7; D is uncertain. The V gene's germline CDR1 is LGHNA and CDR2 YNFKEQ. Between the trimmed V and J ends, which lost 1 base and 5 bases, there was a span of 3 bases. The CDR3 runs 11 residues. CDR3 nucleotides: TGTGCCAGCAGCCAAGGAGACGAGCAGTACTTC. Residues: CASSQGDEQYF.

This sequence joins TRBV10-3 and TRBJ2-1; D is ambiguous. Per the germline V gene, CDR1 is ENHRY and CDR2 is SYGVKD. V dropped 6 bases and J dropped 0 bases, with 6 bases sitting between them. This CDR3 region has 13 residues. The CDR3 spells CAISKSSYNEQFF. DNA for the CDR3: TGTGCCATCAGCAAGAGCTCCTACAATGAGCAGTTCTTC.

This clone has a single count. The chain couples TRBV11-3 to TRBJ1-3; D is unclear. The germline V gene encodes CDR1 SGHNT and CDR2 YENEEA. The length of the CDR3 is 14 residues. Trimming cost V 2 bases and J 0 bases, with 5 bases left between them. The CDR3 DNA sequence: TGTGCCAGCAGCTTATACAACTCTGGAAACACCATATATTTT. This gives the protein CASSLYNSGNTIYF.

This clone has just a few counts. The V call is TRBV5-6, the J call TRBJ1-4, with 8 nucleotides matching TRBD1. This CDR3 is 13 amino acids long. J gave up 7 bases and V 1 base, and 0 bases lay outside the gene matches. Germline V gene lookup returns CDR1 SGHDT and CDR2 YYEEEE. The CDR3 loop reads CASSLQGAEKLFF. In DNA, the CDR3 is TGTGCCAGCAGCTTGCAGGGGGCTGAAAAACTGTTTTTT.

This sequence joins TRBV5-1 and TRBJ1-2; D unclear. V was pared by 4 bases and J by 2 bases, with 12 bases between. This CDR3 region has 14 residues. Germline CDR1 reads SGHRS; CDR2 reads YFSETQ. CDR3 in amino acids: CASSPSDNNYGYTF. CDR3 in DNA: TGCGCCAGCAGCCCCTCCGACAACAACTATGGCTACACCTTC.

The genes are TRBV5-8 and TRBJ2-5; D ambiguous. Germline V gene data show CDR1 as SGHTS and CDR2 as YDEGEE. V was cut by 3 bases and J by 4 bases, with 16 bases left in between. The CDR3 has 15 residues. CDR3 nucleotide sequence: TGTGCCAGCAGCTCCCATGGAGTCGGCTCAGAGACCCAGTACTTC. Translated, it gives CASSSHGVGSETQYF.

In the case of this clone: The junction departs from germline at one end; a sequencing error may be responsible. V gene TRBV2 combines with J gene TRBJ1-6; perhaps TRBD1 as D (6 bases). The V gene's germline CDR1 is SNHLY and CDR2 FYNNEI. This CDR3 region has 14 residues. CDR3 amino acids: CASNWKGHNSPPHF. The CDR3 DNA reads as TGTGCCAGCAATTGGAAGGGACATAATTCACCCCCCCACTTT.